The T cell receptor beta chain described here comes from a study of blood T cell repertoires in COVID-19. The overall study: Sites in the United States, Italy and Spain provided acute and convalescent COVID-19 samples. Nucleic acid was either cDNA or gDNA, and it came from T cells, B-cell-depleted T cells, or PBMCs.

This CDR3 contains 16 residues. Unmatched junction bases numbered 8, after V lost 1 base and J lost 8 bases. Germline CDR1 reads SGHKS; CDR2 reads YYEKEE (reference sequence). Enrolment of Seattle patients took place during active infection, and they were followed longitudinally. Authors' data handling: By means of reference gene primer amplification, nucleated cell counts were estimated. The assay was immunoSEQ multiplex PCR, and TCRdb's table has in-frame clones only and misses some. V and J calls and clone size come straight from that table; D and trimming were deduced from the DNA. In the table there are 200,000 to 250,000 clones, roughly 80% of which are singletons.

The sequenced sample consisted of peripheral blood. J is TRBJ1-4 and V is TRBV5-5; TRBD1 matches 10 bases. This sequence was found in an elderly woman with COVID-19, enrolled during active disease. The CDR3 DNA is TGTGCCAGCAGCTTGTCGGGACAGGGGCGAGGAGAAAAACTGTTTTTT. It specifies CASSLSGQGRGEKLFF.